These T cell receptor beta chains were read from a single sample in a study of shared clonotypes between healthy human individuals. Only in-frame clones appear in the TCRdb table, and some are missing; sequencing was by immunoSEQ multiplex PCR. The data contain about 2 million clones, about 95% of them singletons. Sequencing was performed on naive CD8+ T cells sorted from blood. Receptor source: a man younger than 35 in good health. The CDR3 runs from the conserved cysteine through the conserved F or W. The D gene is left open where the match is weak. Clone size is given for some rows only: seen once, a few or many times, or a class if the clone is expanded.

d_gene	v_gene	abundance	j_gene	CDR3aa	CDR3nt
TRBD2	TRBV9	-	TRBJ2-5	CASSAGTSGLYQETQYF	TGTGCCAGCAGCGCCGGGACTAGCGGTCTGTACCAAGAGACCCAGTACTTC
-	TRBV7-2	once	TRBJ2-1	CASSLGGPNEQFF	TGTGCCAGCAGCTTAGGAGGCCCGAATGAGCAGTTCTTC
TRBD2	TRBV5-4	-	TRBJ2-7	CASSPLAGGPISYEQYF	TGTGCCAGCAGCCCGCTAGCGGGGGGGCCTATCTCCTACGAGCAGTACTTC
TRBD1	TRBV9	once	TRBJ2-7	CASSVTGTEDFYEQYF	TGTGCCAGCAGCGTGACCGGGACAGAGGATTTCTACGAGCAGTACTTC
-	TRBV7-9	-	TRBJ2-2	CASSFLGGELFF	TGTGCCAGCAGCTTCCTCGGCGGGGAGCTGTTTTTT
-	TRBV7-2	-	TRBJ2-1	CASSLSLAIVYNEQFF	TGTGCCAGCAGCTTATCTCTAGCGATCGTCTACAATGAGCAGTTCTTC
-	TRBV9	-	TRBJ2-3	CASSGQWPDTQYF	TGTGCCAGCAGCGGTCAGTGGCCAGATACGCAGTATTTT
TRBD1	TRBV6-5	-	TRBJ2-7	CASSYGQGGEQYF	TGTGCCAGCAGTTACGGACAGGGCGGCGAGCAGTACTTC
-	TRBV6-1	-	TRBJ2-3	CASTYYTDTQYF	TGTGCCAGCACCTACTACACAGATACGCAGTATTTT
-	TRBV27	-	TRBJ2-1	CASSPTYDEQFF	TGTGCCAGCAGTCCTACTTACGATGAGCAGTTCTTC
TRBD1	TRBV11-2	-	TRBJ1-2	CASSSNQGAWDYGYTF	TGTGCCAGCAGCTCCAACCAGGGGGCGTGGGACTATGGCTACACCTTC
-	TRBV27	-	TRBJ2-7	CATKSGYEQYF	TGTGCCACAAAAAGCGGCTACGAGCAGTACTTC
TRBD2	TRBV10-3	-	TRBJ2-1	CAISESGLAYEQFF	TGTGCCATCAGTGAGTCGGGACTAGCATATGAGCAGTTCTTC
-	TRBV23-1	-	TRBJ2-7	CASSRGGREMYEQYF	TGCGCCAGCAGTCGGGGGGGCAGGGAAATGTACGAGCAGTACTTC
-	TRBV20-1	-	TRBJ2-3	CSAGFIDTQYF	TGCAGTGCTGGCTTCATAGATACGCAGTATTTT
-	TRBV5-6	-	TRBJ2-1	CASSLYNDEQFF	TGTGCCAGCAGCTTGTATAACGATGAGCAGTTCTTC
-	TRBV11-2	-	TRBJ2-7	CASSLDNPAEQYF	TGTGCCAGCAGCTTAGATAACCCAGCCGAGCAGTACTTC
TRBD2	TRBV14	-	TRBJ2-3	CASSQLAGDLVVTQYF	TGTGCCAGCAGCCAACTAGCGGGAGATTTGGTCGTTACGCAGTATTTT
-	TRBV4-2	-	TRBJ2-5	CASSQGYGETQYF	TGTGCCAGCAGCCAAGGGTACGGGGAGACCCAGTACTTC
-	TRBV5-1	-	TRBJ2-1	CASSLQGGSYNEQFF	TGCGCCAGCAGCTTGCAGGGGGGCTCCTACAATGAGCAGTTCTTC
-	TRBV6-5	-	TRBJ2-7	CASSYGDMESYEQYF	TGTGCCAGCAGTTACGGTGACATGGAGTCCTACGAGCAGTACTTC
-	TRBV6-5	-	TRBJ1-4	CVTGDGPTNEKLFF	TGTGTCACTGGTGACGGTCCAACTAATGAAAAACTGTTTTTT
-	TRBV6-5	-	TRBJ2-7	CASSQTGDSYEQYF	TGTGCCAGCAGCCAGACAGGAGACTCCTACGAGCAGTACTTC
-	TRBV4-1	once	TRBJ2-1	CASSGRDVHNNEQFF	TGCGCCAGCAGCGGGCGGGACGTCCACAACAATGAGCAGTTCTTC
TRBD2	TRBV13	-	TRBJ2-3	CASSAELAGGRGDTQYF	TGTGCCAGCAGTGCCGAGCTAGCGGGAGGGCGAGGGGATACGCAGTATTTT
-	TRBV7-9	-	TRBJ2-7	CASGNYEQYF	TGTGCCAGCGGGAACTACGAGCAGTACTTC
-	TRBV4-1	-	TRBJ2-5	CASSQVGSETQYF	TGCGCCAGCAGCCAAGTTGGTTCGGAGACCCAGTACTTC
-	TRBV29-1	-	TRBJ2-7	CSVEEGREQYF	TGCAGCGTTGAAGAGGGACGGGAGCAGTACTTC
-	TRBV12-5	-	TRBJ2-7	CASGLPRRTSRGTYEQYF	TGTGCTAGTGGTTTGCCCCGAAGGACCTCCCGGGGGACCTACGAGCAGTACTTC
TRBD1	TRBV28	-	TRBJ1-5	CASSSSDRGHQPQHF	TGTGCCAGCAGTTCTTCAGACAGGGGGCACCAGCCCCAGCATTTT
-	TRBV6-6	-	TRBJ2-7	CASSYSRQISYEQYF	TGTGCCAGCAGTTACTCCCGACAGATCTCCTACGAGCAGTACTTC
-	TRBV10-3	-	TRBJ2-3	CAISDASTDTQYF	TGTGCCATCAGTGACGCGAGCACAGATACGCAGTATTTT
TRBD2	TRBV4-1	-	TRBJ2-2	CASSPLLAGGRTGELFF	TGCGCCAGCAGTCCCCTTTTAGCGGGGGGCCGGACCGGGGAGCTGTTTTTT
-	TRBV7-9	few	TRBJ1-6	CASSLEGSKGSPLHF	TGTGCCAGCAGCTTAGAGGGGTCCAAAGGTTCACCCCTCCACTTT
-	TRBV6-5	-	TRBJ2-7	CASSYSEGLSYEQYF	TGTGCCAGCAGTTATAGCGAGGGGTTATCCTACGAGCAGTACTTC
TRBD2	TRBV6-5	-	TRBJ2-7	CATRGSGRDFYEQYF	TGTGCCACCCGCGGTAGCGGGAGGGACTTCTACGAGCAGTACTTC
-	TRBV2	-	TRBJ1-2	CARTGTNYGYTF	TGTGCCCGCACAGGGACTAACTATGGCTACACCTTC
TRBD1	TRBV27	-	TRBJ2-1	CASSSAGGWNEQFF	TGTGCCAGCAGTTCGGCAGGGGGTTGGAATGAGCAGTTCTTC
-	TRBV7-9	-	TRBJ2-3	CASSPEGVTDTQYF	TGTGCCAGCAGCCCCGAGGGGGTCACAGATACGCAGTATTTT
TRBD2	TRBV5-4	-	TRBJ2-7	CASSFGGGSSYEQYF	TGTGCCAGCAGCTTCGGCGGGGGGAGCTCCTACGAGCAGTACTTC
TRBD2	TRBV30	-	TRBJ2-7	CAWSATPGGEQYF	TGTGCCTGGAGCGCCACCCCGGGGGGCGAGCAGTACTTC
TRBD2	TRBV9	-	TRBJ2-7	CASSSSAGGPLREQYF	TGTGCCAGCAGCTCGTCGGCGGGAGGGCCGTTGCGGGAGCAGTACTTC
-	TRBV7-9	-	TRBJ2-7	CASSPPTGRGSDEQYF	TGTGCCAGCAGCCCACCCACCGGCCGAGGAAGCGACGAGCAGTACTTC
-	TRBV4-3	-	TRBJ2-7	CASSQEEDDYEQYF	TGCGCCAGCAGCCAAGAAGAGGACGACTACGAGCAGTACTTC
-	TRBV7-9	-	TRBJ2-3	CASSLRLTGQYF	TGTGCCAGCAGCTTAAGACTCACGGGGCAGTATTTT
-	TRBV6-1	-	TRBJ1-5	CASSESISLSHSNQPQHF	TGTGCCAGCAGTGAAAGCATATCATTGTCTCATAGCAATCAGCCCCAGCATTTT
TRBD1	TRBV7-8	-	TRBJ2-7	CASSSTNRGHYEQYF	TGTGCCAGCAGCTCCACCAACAGGGGGCACTACGAGCAGTACTTC
TRBD2	TRBV9	-	TRBJ2-3	CASSPGLAGGTDTQYF	TGTGCCAGCAGCCCGGGACTAGCGGGAGGCACAGATACGCAGTATTTT
-	TRBV27	-	TRBJ1-3	CASSTTVSGNTIYF	TGTGCCAGCAGTACGACAGTCTCTGGAAACACCATATATTTT
TRBD1	TRBV5-5	-	TRBJ1-3	CASSLVPRGQGNTIYF	TGTGCCAGCAGCTTGGTGCCCAGGGGGCAAGGAAACACCATATATTTT